Ten or more counts support the clone carrying this T cell receptor beta chain. Its antigen remains unknown. Time point indicated: newly diagnosed GD, antithyroid drugs for less than 3 months. The TCR library used RNA extracted from PBMCs. The data are from a study of regulatory T cells in long-lasting Graves disease. Study as a whole: Graves' patients with a new diagnosis had received antithyroid drugs under 3 months. General study results and limits: Patients with persistent disease showed a bias toward TRBV28, TRBJ1-2 and TRBJ2-5. Analysis covered peripheral blood alone, not thyroid tissue.

Researchers made TCR beta libraries by using iRepertoire HTBI primers and running Arm-PCR on CDR3 regions. TCRdb re-derived calls from the multiplex PCR reads in MiXCR, one entry per CDR3 protein. This sample has about half a million distinct CDR3 sequences, with 9.5% to 15% found just once. Germline V gene lookup returns CDR1 SGHTA and CDR2 FQGNSA. The V end was cut by 1 base, the J end by 2 bases, with 12 bases between. This CDR3 has 15 amino acids. Separately, the same data were catalogued under a study of T cells in Graves' hyperthyroidism and ophthalmopathy. That report notes: Hyperthyroidism, newly diagnosed and lasting under 2 months, affected patients aged 18 to 65.

The sequence was obtained from a young woman with Graves disease. Sequencing used peripheral blood mononuclear cells (PBMCs), obtained at new diagnosis, from a patient treated with antithyroid drugs. The chain is built from TRBV7-2 and TRBJ2-7; D unresolved. CDR3 in DNA: TGTGCCAGCAGCTTAGAGGGCGTACCTACCTACGAGCAGTACTTC. As protein: CASSLEGVPTYEQYF.